This TCR beta chain was observed in a study of blood T cell repertoires in COVID-19. About the research overall: Collection of acute and convalescent COVID-19 samples took place in the United States, Italy and Spain.

With 0 bases removed from V and 8 bases from J, the gap between germline ends came to 8 bases. In germline, CDR1 is MDHEN, CDR2 SYDVKM. The CDR3 contains 14 residues. Original analysis: For nucleated cells, counts were estimated from reference gene primer amplification. Assay used: immunoSEQ multiplex PCR; TCRdb lists only in-frame clones, some missing. D and trimming come from the DNA, and the V and J calls and clone size come from that table. The sample comprises about 170,000 clones, over 70% of which are singletons, and approximately 2.6% rests with the top ten. The chain carries TRBV28 and TRBJ1-6, with D perhaps matching TRBD1 (6 bases). Sequenced material: peripheral blood. The receptor's source is a man aged 70-80 years with acute or convalescent COVID-19. In DNA, the CDR3 is TGTGCCAGCAGTTTATGGGCAGGGGATTCACCCCTCCACTTT. This translates into CASSLWAGDSPLHF.